This is a list of T cell receptor beta chains from one sample in a study of T-cell reconstitution after alpha-beta-depleted transplantation in children. MiXCR was run by TCRdb on the PCR reads, yielding one entry per CDR3 protein. Of some 840,000 distinct CDR3 sequences in the sample, around 17% are singletons; the top ten hold about 4.6%. The specimen was PBMCs, mostly from graft donor cells, collected 360 days after TCRalphabeta/CD19-depleted stem cell transplant. Every receptor here comes from a male patient aged 10 to 17 who had a stem cell transplant for acute lymphoblastic leukemia, so the T cells may come from the graft donor. Both conserved end residues are part of each CDR3. The order of the fields is D gene, J gene, clone size, V gene, CDR3 DNA, CDR3 protein. A D gene is named only where the DNA matches it firmly. The size field is filled for only some rows; it gives once, few, many or a size class.

>-|TRBJ2-6|-|TRBV9
TGTGCCAGCAGCGTATCACAGTTCTCTGGGGCCAACGTCCTGACTTTC
CASSVSQFSGANVLTF
>-|TRBJ2-5|few|TRBV5-1
TGCGCCAGCAGCTTGAGGACAGAACAAGAGACCCAGTACTTC
CASSLRTEQETQYF
>-|TRBJ2-1|-|TRBV6-5
TGTGCCAGCAGTTACATGGGGTACAATGAGCAGTTCTTC
CASSYMGYNEQFF
>-|TRBJ1-6|few|TRBV5-1
TGCGCCAGCAGCTTGGCCGAGAACGCACCCCTCCACTTT
CASSLAENAPLHF
>-|TRBJ2-7|few|TRBV29-1
TGCAGCGTTGGGCCGGGAGAGATATCGTACGAGCAGTACTTC
CSVGPGEISYEQYF
>-|TRBJ2-5|-|TRBV11-2
TGTGCCAGCAGCTCCCGGGACTGGGGAGAGACCCAGTACTTC
CASSSRDWGETQYF
>TRBD2|TRBJ2-7|-|TRBV6-1
TGTGCCAGCAGGAGGGCCGGACTAGCGGGAGTAATATACGAGCAGTACTTC
CASRRAGLAGVIYEQYF
>-|TRBJ1-1|few|TRBV12-3/TRBV12-4
TGTGCCAGCAGTCTAGGGGGGGCCGCTTTCTTT
CASSLGGAAFF
>TRBD2|TRBJ2-5|-|TRBV20-1
TGCAGTGCCCCAGAGGCTAGCGGGAGTGTACAGACCCAGTACTTC
CSAPEASGSVQTQYF
>TRBD2|TRBJ2-1|many|TRBV20-1
TGCAGTGCTAAGTCGAGCGGGAGGGCTCCATACAATGAGCAGTTCTTC
CSAKSSGRAPYNEQFF
>TRBD2|TRBJ2-7|many|TRBV18
TGTGCCAGCAGCCCCGGGAGGGGATCCTACGAGCAGTACTTC
CASSPGRGSYEQYF
>-|TRBJ1-1|-|TRBV12-5
TGTGCTAGTGGTTTGGTATATGGGGCCACTGAAGCTTTCTTT
CASGLVYGATEAFF
>TRBD1|TRBJ1-1|many|TRBV10-3
TGTGCCATCAGTGATAGGACAGGGAACACTGAAGCTTTCTTT
CAISDRTGNTEAFF
>-|TRBJ2-5|few|TRBV5-5
TGTGCCAGCAGCTTGGTTTCATCCGAGACCCAGTACTTC
CASSLVSSETQYF
>-|TRBJ2-1|-|TRBV18
TGTGCCAGCTCACCACCGGGACCCCTCTTATTCTTC
CASSPPGPLLFF
>-|TRBJ2-7|-|TRBV5-1
TGCGCCAGCAGTCACGGACTGGTTGGGGCCTACGAGCAGTACTTC
CASSHGLVGAYEQYF
>TRBD2|TRBJ2-1|few|TRBV15
TGTGCCACCAGCAGAGATGGACGGGAGGGCGGGGATGAGCAGTTCTTC
CATSRDGREGGDEQFF
>-|TRBJ2-3|many|TRBV2
TGTGCCAGCAGTGGGAGAAGAGATACGCAGTATTTT
CASSGRRDTQYF
>-|TRBJ1-1|-|TRBV5-4
TGTGCCAGCAGTTGGGACGGCATGAACACTGAAGCTTTCTTT
CASSWDGMNTEAFF
>TRBD2|TRBJ2-7|-|TRBV20-1
TGCAGTGCCACGAAGCGGGATCGTACCTACGAGCAGTACTTC
CSATKRDRTYEQYF
>TRBD2|TRBJ2-3|many|TRBV20-1
TGCAGTGCTAGAGATCTTAAGCTCTCAGGGAGGGCAGATACGCAGTATTTT
CSARDLKLSGRADTQYF
>TRBD2|TRBJ2-5|-|TRBV4-2
TGTGCCAGCAGCCAAACGGGACTAGCGGGACGAGAGACCCAGTACTTC
CASSQTGLAGRETQYF
>-|TRBJ2-6|-|TRBV9
TGTGCCAGCAGCCCGAGCAGCCCGAGGCTGCCAGGGGCCAACGTCCTGACTTTC
CASSPSSPRLPGANVLTF
>TRBD1|TRBJ2-3|many|TRBV28
TGTGCCAGCAGCAGTTCCCGTCTCCGTCCCGGGACAGCCACTCTGGGGGATACGCAGTATTTT
CASSSSRLRPGTATLGDTQYF
>TRBD2|TRBJ2-1|-|TRBV11-2
TGTGCCAGCAGCCCATGGGGGCTAGCGGGAGCCAATGAGCAGTTCTTC
CASSPWGLAGANEQFF
>-|TRBJ1-1|-|TRBV5-1
TGCGCCAGCAGCTTGGGACCGAGTAGGACTGAAGCTTTCTTT
CASSLGPSRTEAFF
>TRBD1|TRBJ1-4|few|TRBV28
TGTGCCAGCAGTCCGACAGGGAACTTAGAAAAACTGTTTTTT
CASSPTGNLEKLFF
>TRBD1|TRBJ2-7|-|TRBV5-1
TGCGCCAGCAGCTTAACGGGACAGGGTTCCTTTATGGGAGGGCCTCGGAGGTACGAGCAGTACTTC
CASSLTGQGSFMGGPRRYEQYF
>TRBD2|TRBJ2-1|-|TRBV5-6
TGTGCCAGCAGCTTGGGAATGTCTAGCGGGAGATCCTACAATGAGCAGTTCTTC
CASSLGMSSGRSYNEQFF
>TRBD2|TRBJ2-2|few|TRBV12-3/TRBV12-4
TGTGCCAGCAGTTTAGCTCAGCTAGCGGAACGAATCACCGGGGAGCTGTTTTTT
CASSLAQLAERITGELFF
>-|TRBJ2-1|few|TRBV11-2
TGTGCCAGCAGCTTAGAACAGGTCAAGCAGTTCTTC
CASSLEQVKQFF
>TRBD2|TRBJ2-1|-|TRBV5-1
TGCGCCAGCAGCTTGGCACTAGCGCCTAACAATGAGCAGTTCTTC
CASSLALAPNNEQFF
>TRBD2|TRBJ2-7|-|TRBV6-5
TGTGCCAGCAGTTACGGGGGAGGGCCCTCATACGTTAGCGAGCAGTACTTC
CASSYGGGPSYVSEQYF
>-|TRBJ2-2|few|TRBV10-3
TGTGCCATCAACCGGGACTTTACCGGGGAGCTGTTTTTT
CAINRDFTGELFF
>-|TRBJ2-5|-|TRBV5-1
TGCGCCAGCAGCTTGTTGAGACCACGAGTAGGCTCGTTCGAAGAGACCCAGTACTTC
CASSLLRPRVGSFEETQYF
>-|TRBJ1-6|-|TRBV7-9
TGTGCCAGCAGCTTTGGACGGCGGGGAAATTCACCCCTCCACTTT
CASSFGRRGNSPLHF
>TRBD2|TRBJ2-3|few|TRBV5-1
TGCGCCAGCAGAAACGGCGCTAGCGGGCGCACAGATACGCAGTATTTT
CASRNGASGRTDTQYF
>-|TRBJ2-1|many|TRBV10-3
TGTGCCATCAGCACAGGTACCCTTGAGCAGTTCTTC
CAISTGTLEQFF
>TRBD2|TRBJ2-3|many|TRBV3-1
TGTGCCAGCAGCCAACTGGCGGGAGGAGATACGCAGTATTTT
CASSQLAGGDTQYF
>-|TRBJ2-7|-|TRBV4-1
TGCGCCAGCAGCCTAAGTCCCTTAGCGGACTCCTACGAGCAGTACTTC
CASSLSPLADSYEQYF
>TRBD1|TRBJ2-7|few|TRBV12-3/TRBV12-4
TGTGCCAGCATGTTGACAGGGTACCACGAGCAGTACTTC
CASMLTGYHEQYF
>TRBD2|TRBJ2-1|-|TRBV4-1
TGCGCCAGCAGCCTACCCGGGACTAGGGGTGAGCAGTTCTTC
CASSLPGTRGEQFF
>TRBD1|TRBJ2-6|-|TRBV5-1
TGTGCCAGCAGCCTCAGGGGGAGCTCTGGGGCCAACGTCCTGACTTTC
CASSLRGSSGANVLTF